The clone carrying this T cell receptor beta chain was recorded only once. Repertoires were generated with immunoSEQ multiplex PCR, while TCRdb's copy carries only in-frame clones and drops some. The profile shows about 190,000 clones, about nine tenths of them singletons. The CDR3 runs to 12 residues. Trimming took 7 bases from V and 7 from J; bases not matched to a gene: 6. Germline CDR1 LGHDT, CDR2 YNNKEL (reference sequence). This record belongs to a study of control samples from healthy donors and cancer patients. Sequencing was done on a sample of blood. This rearrangement joins TRBV3-1 (or the pseudogene TRBV3-2) to TRBJ2-7, with 8 bases lining up with TRBD1. The receptor comes from a man younger than 40 in good health. The CDR3 here is CASTTGGREQYF. CDR3 coding DNA: TGTGCCAGCACCACAGGGGGGAGGGAGCAGTACTTC.